This T cell receptor beta chain stems from a study of T cells after yellow fever vaccination. Study information: SMART-Seq v4 Ultra Low Input prepared libraries from low-cell fractions.

Study conclusions and caveats: The study noted that FACS-sorted repertoires could contain abundant clonotypes contaminating from the bulk population. The secondary response was weaker, and its peak arrived faster, on day 5 versus 15. Reappearance after the booster was seen for most primary-vaccination clones, at 95% to 96% CD4 and 75% to 90% CD8.

TCRdb fed the 5' RACE reads into MiXCR, producing one record per CDR3 protein. The sample shows 95,000 to 150,000 distinct CDR3 sequences, around 15% of them seen only once. CDR3 length: 14 amino acids. The V end was cut by 3 bases, the J end by 7 bases, with 13 bases between. This clonotype was recorded only once. Its antigen is not known. This receptor was identified in a man younger than 30 who received the YFV17D yellow fever vaccine. Sequencing was performed on CD8+ T cells sorted from PBMCs, taken 5 days after the yellow fever booster vaccination. V usage is TRBV12-3 or TRBV12-4 and J usage is TRBJ1-5, with D possibly TRBD1 on 6 matching bases. CDR3 coding DNA: TGTGCCAGCAGTTTGCGGGGGCTACGGCAGCCCCAGCATTTT. This translates into CASSLRGLRQPQHF.